The source of this T cell receptor (beta chain) is a study of blood T cell repertoires in COVID-19. Original data processing: Reference gene primer amplification gave estimated nucleated cell counts. Sequencing used immunoSEQ multiplex PCR; TCRdb keeps in-frame clones, though not all of them. The D gene and trimming were derived from the DNA, and the V and J assignments and clone size from that table. The sample has a few hundred thousand clones; roughly 80% are singletons. Germline V gene sequence: CDR1 SGHTA, CDR2 FQGTGA. The CDR3 consists of 16 residues. Trimming left V 2 bases short and J 3 bases short, with 16 bases between.

The specimen sequenced was peripheral blood. The genes are TRBV7-3 and TRBJ2-5; perhaps TRBD1 as D (6 bases). The TCR originated in a woman older than 75 with acute or convalescent COVID-19. CDR3 amino acids: CASSLVAGAVEETQYF. For the CDR3, the DNA is TGTGCCAGCAGCTTAGTGGCAGGGGCGGTGGAAGAGACCCAGTACTTC.